The rows below give T cell receptor beta chains drawn from one sample of a study of cytomegalovirus exposure and HLA in healthy donors. Clones were sequenced by immunoSEQ multiplex PCR, and TCRdb holds only the in-frame ones, with some missing. The sample includes 150,000 to 200,000 clones, approximately 80% of them seen just once. The source material was PBMCs. Receptor source: a woman in her forties or fifties in good health and CMV-seropositive. Each CDR3 is given with its conserved first and last residue. A D gene is named only where the DNA matches it firmly. The size entry is marked missing in some rows and otherwise reads once, few, many or a size class.

once,TRBJ2-3,TRBD2,TRBV7-3,CASSLGGRAGDTQYF,TGTGCCAGCAGCTTAGGCGGGAGGGCGGGAGATACGCAGTATTTT
.,TRBJ2-4,.,TRBV28,CASSPQLQGNIAKNIQYF,TGTGCCAGCAGTCCCCAATTGCAGGGAAACATAGCCAAAAACATTCAGTACTTC
.,TRBJ1-3,.,TRBV15,CATSRGSRDISGNTIYF,TGTGCCACCAGCAGAGGCTCCAGGGACATCTCTGGAAACACCATATATTTT
few,TRBJ2-7,.,TRBV4-2,CASSQRIAGEQYF,TGTGCCAGCAGCCAACGGATAGCCGGCGAGCAGTACTTC
.,TRBJ1-1,.,TRBV27,CASRGGSHTEAFF,TGTGCCAGCAGGGGAGGGAGCCACACTGAAGCTTTCTTT
once,TRBJ2-7,TRBD1,TRBV28,CASSCRDRGPQDLNEQYF,TGTGCCAGCAGTTGCCGGGACAGGGGGCCCCAAGACCTCAACGAGCAGTACTTC
.,TRBJ1-2,.,TRBV6-5,CASSPGLRGYTF,TGTGCCAGCAGCCCCGGTCTTAGAGGCTACACCTTC
.,TRBJ2-5,TRBD2,TRBV28,CASSSNLAGGVKETQYF,TGTGCCAGCAGTTCGAACCTAGCGGGAGGGGTAAAAGAGACCCAGTACTTC
.,TRBJ2-2,.,TRBV4-3,CASSQEGSGTGELFF,TGCGCCAGCAGCCAAGAAGGTTCCGGGACCGGGGAGCTGTTTTTT
.,TRBJ2-1,.,TRBV12-5,CASGLWGGYNEQFF,TGTGCTAGTGGTTTGTGGGGGGGCTATAATGAGCAGTTCTTC
few,TRBJ2-1,.,TRBV5-4,CASSLERYNEQFF,TGTGCCAGCAGCTTGGAGCGGTACAATGAGCAGTTCTTC
.,TRBJ2-6,.,TRBV27,CASSLSYRAGANVLTF,TGTGCCAGCAGTTTATCGTACAGGGCTGGGGCCAACGTCCTGACTTTC
.,TRBJ2-7,TRBD1,TRBV5-5,CASSLLPTGGTAYEQYF,TGTGCCAGCAGCTTACTCCCTACAGGGGGGACCGCCTACGAGCAGTACTTC
.,TRBJ1-2,.,TRBV27,CASSRGGVDGYTF,TGTGCCAGCAGTAGAGGGGGAGTGGATGGCTACACCTTC
.,TRBJ2-7,.,TRBV14,CASSQAPQFFEQYF,TGTGCCAGCAGCCAAGCCCCCCAGTTCTTCGAGCAGTACTTC
.,TRBJ1-1,TRBD1,TRBV5-1,CASSLLQGQNTEAFF,TGCGCCAGCAGCTTATTACAGGGGCAGAACACTGAAGCTTTCTTT
.,TRBJ2-2,.,TRBV27,CASRSQGGGELFF,TGTGCCAGCAGGAGTCAGGGGGGCGGGGAGCTGTTTTTT
.,TRBJ2-2,.,TRBV2,CASSQRTRSGELFF,TGTGCCAGCAGTCAAAGGACTCGATCGGGGGAGCTGTTTTTT
.,TRBJ2-1,TRBD2,TRBV9,CASSVEVAGGPGFF,TGTGCCAGCAGCGTAGAGGTAGCGGGGGGCCCAGGGTTCTTC
.,TRBJ2-5,.,TRBV2,CASRESTGSVGETQYF,TGTGCCAGCAGAGAATCAACAGGGTCGGTGGGGGAGACCCAGTACTTC
.,TRBJ2-3,.,TRBV6-1,CASSEASGSTDTQYF,TGTGCCAGCAGTGAAGCTAGCGGATCCACAGATACGCAGTATTTT
.,TRBJ2-3,TRBD1,TRBV7-6,CASSSGQGAIDTQYF,TGTGCCAGCAGCTCGGGACAGGGGGCCATAGATACGCAGTATTTT
.,TRBJ1-3,TRBD1,TRBV4-2,CASSQDGDRVGNTIYF,TGTGCCAGCAGCCAAGATGGTGACAGGGTCGGAAACACCATATATTTT
.,TRBJ2-7,.,TRBV5-4,CASSPPGGGRLNEQYF,TGTGCCAGCAGCCCCCCCGGGGGCGGGAGATTAAACGAGCAGTACTTC
.,TRBJ1-2,.,TRBV6-6,CAIARVEGGYTF,TGTGCCATAGCCAGGGTAGAAGGAGGCTACACCTTC
.,TRBJ2-5,.,TRBV7-2,CASSLGVAGGPQETQYF,TGTGCCAGCAGCTTAGGAGTAGCAGGGGGGCCCCAAGAGACCCAGTACTTC
.,TRBJ1-2,.,TRBV7-2,CASTQRGGSYGYTF,TGTGCCAGCACCCAAAGGGGGGGGTCCTATGGCTACACCTTC